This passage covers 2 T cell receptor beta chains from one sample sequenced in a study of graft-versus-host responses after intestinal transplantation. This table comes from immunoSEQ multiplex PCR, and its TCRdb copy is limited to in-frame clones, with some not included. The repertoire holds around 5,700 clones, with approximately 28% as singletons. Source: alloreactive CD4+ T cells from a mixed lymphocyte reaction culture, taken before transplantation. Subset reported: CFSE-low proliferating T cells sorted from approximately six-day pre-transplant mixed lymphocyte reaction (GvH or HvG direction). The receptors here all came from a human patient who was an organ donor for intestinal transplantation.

CDR3 sequence: CAGAGAGGDTEAFF. CDR3 coding DNA: TGCGCCGGCGCCGGAGCAGGGGGGGACACTGAAGCTTTCTTT. The chain employs TRBV5-1 and TRBJ1-1; 7 nucleotides align to TRBD1. CDR3 length: 14 residues. The ends lost 10 bases at V and 3 bases at J; junction bases unmatched: 12. The germline V gene encodes CDR1 SGHRS and CDR2 YFSETQ.

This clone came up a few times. CDR3 sequence: CASSLTEHGYTF. CDR3 coding DNA: TGTGCCAGCAGTCTCACAGAACATGGCTACACCTTC. The chain links TRBV6-6 to TRBJ1-2; D gene unclear. The CDR3 covers 12 residues. The germline V and J ends were trimmed by 5 bases and 6 bases, with 10 bases remaining between them. Germline CDR1 and CDR2: MNHNY and SVGAGI (reference sequence).